This T cell receptor (beta chain) was captured by sequencing in a study of Tregs in tolerant kidney transplant recipients. Thawed PBMCs were FACS-sorted into unstimulated CD4+CD25+CD127- regulatory T cells, CD4+CD25- non-regulatory cells, CD4 and CD8 cells. Germline values: CDR1 SGHTA, CDR2 FQGTGA. Trimming pared 5 bases from V and 2 bases from J, leaving 12 bases between. The length of the CDR3 is 15 residues. The table came from immunoSEQ multiplex PCR; TCRdb's copy has only in-frame clones and leaves some out. The sample lists around 230,000 clones, 65% to 85% occurring once. The chain carries TRBV7-3 and TRBJ2-2, with D tentatively TRBD1 or TRBD2 (5 bases each). Sequencing was performed on CD4+ T cells from blood. This TCR came from a human donor in good health. CDR3 loop: CASSRTGANTGELFF. CDR3 DNA: TGTGCCAGCAGCCGGACTGGGGCTAACACCGGGGAGCTGTTTTTT.